This T cell receptor (beta chain) was found in a study of response to subunit inactivated influenza vaccine. Study outcomes and limitations: Each seasonal flu vaccination may recruit only limited new T cells, authors suggested.

There are many counts of this clonotype. Its specificity is not known. TCRdb ran MiXCR on the RT-PCR reads and lists one entry per CDR3 protein. The sample shows more than 450,000 distinct CDR3 sequences, 12% of them seen only once. This CDR3 has 13 residues. V lost 6 bases to trimming and J lost 6 bases; unmatched junction nucleotides: 7. Sequences were derived from PBMCs from blood, sampled on the day of vaccination. The J gene is TRBJ2-7, the V gene TRBV12-3 or TRBV12-4; 8 bases are a match to TRBD2. This clonotype was sampled from a man aged 45-60 years who received an inactivated influenza vaccine. CDR3 in amino acids: CASRPSGGGEQYF. Written as DNA, the CDR3 is TGTGCCAGCAGACCAAGCGGGGGAGGCGAGCAGTACTTC.